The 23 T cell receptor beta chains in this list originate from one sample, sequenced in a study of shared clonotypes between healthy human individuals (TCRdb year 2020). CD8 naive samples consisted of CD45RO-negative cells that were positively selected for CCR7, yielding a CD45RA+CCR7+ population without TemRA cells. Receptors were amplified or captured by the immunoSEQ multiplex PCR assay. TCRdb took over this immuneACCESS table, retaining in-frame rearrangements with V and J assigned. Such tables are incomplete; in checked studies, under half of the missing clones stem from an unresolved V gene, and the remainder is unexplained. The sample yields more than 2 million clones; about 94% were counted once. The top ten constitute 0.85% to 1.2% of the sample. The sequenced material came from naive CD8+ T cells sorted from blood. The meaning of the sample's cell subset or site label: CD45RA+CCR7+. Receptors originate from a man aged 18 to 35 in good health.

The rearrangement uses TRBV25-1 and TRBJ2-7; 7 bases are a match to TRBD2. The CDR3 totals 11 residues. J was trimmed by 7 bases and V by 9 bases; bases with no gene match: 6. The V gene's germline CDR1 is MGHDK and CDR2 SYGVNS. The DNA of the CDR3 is TGTGCCAGTGGGTTGGGAGGGGAGCAGTACTTC. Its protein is CASGLGGEQYF.

The CDR3 sequence: CASSEGVDEQYF. CDR3 in DNA: TGCGCCAGCAGTGAGGGGGTGGACGAGCAGTACTTC. The V call is TRBV10-1, the J call TRBJ2-7, with no clear D. V was trimmed by 2 bases and J by 5 bases, leaving 7 bases between them. The CDR3 runs to 12 residues. Germline-derived CDR1 and CDR2 are WNHNN and SYGVQD (reference sequence).

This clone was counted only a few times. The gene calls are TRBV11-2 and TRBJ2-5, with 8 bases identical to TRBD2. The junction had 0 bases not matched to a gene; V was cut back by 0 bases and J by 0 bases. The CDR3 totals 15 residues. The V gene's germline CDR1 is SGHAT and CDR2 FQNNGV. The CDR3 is CASSLELADQETQYF. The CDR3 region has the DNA TGTGCCAGCAGCTTAGAACTAGCGGACCAAGAGACCCAGTACTTC.

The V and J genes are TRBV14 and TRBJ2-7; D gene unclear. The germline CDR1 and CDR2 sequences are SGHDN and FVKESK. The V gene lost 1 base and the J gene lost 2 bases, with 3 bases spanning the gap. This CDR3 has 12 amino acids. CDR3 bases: TGTGCCAGCAGCCAAGTGGCCTACGAGCAGTACTTC. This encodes CASSQVAYEQYF. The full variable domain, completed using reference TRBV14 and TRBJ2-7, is EAGVTQFPSHSVIEKGQTVTLRCDPISGHDNLYWYRRVMGKEIKFLLHFVKESKQDESGMPNNRFLAERTGGTYSTLKVQPAELEDSGVYFCASSQVAYEQYFGPGTRLTVT.

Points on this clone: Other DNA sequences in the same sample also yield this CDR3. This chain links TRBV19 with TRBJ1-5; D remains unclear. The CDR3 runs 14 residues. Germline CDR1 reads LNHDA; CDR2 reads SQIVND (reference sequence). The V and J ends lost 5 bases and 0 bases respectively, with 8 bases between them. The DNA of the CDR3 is TGTGCCAGTAGTGTAAGAGATAGCAATCAGCCCCAGCATTTT. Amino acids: CASSVRDSNQPQHF.

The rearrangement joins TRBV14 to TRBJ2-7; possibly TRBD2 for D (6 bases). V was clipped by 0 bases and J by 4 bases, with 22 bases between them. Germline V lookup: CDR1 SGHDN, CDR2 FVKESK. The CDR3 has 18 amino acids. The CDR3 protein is CASSQETPETTSLYEQYF. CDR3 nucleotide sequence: TGTGCCAGCAGCCAAGAGACCCCAGAAACGACTAGTCTTTACGAGCAGTACTTC.

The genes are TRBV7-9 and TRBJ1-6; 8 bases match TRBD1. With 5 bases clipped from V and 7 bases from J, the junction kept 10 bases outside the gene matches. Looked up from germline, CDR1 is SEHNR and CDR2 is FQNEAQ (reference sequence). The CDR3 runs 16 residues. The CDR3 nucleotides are TGTGCCAGCAGCCCTGGTGGACAGGGATCCAATTCACCCCTCCACTTT. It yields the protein CASSPGGQGSNSPLHF.

The CDR3 region is CASSRRSGSYTDTQYF. The DNA of the CDR3 is TGTGCCAGCAGTCGCCGAAGCGGGAGCTACACAGATACGCAGTATTTT. J is TRBJ2-3 and V is TRBV27, with 8 bases lining up with TRBD2. Unmatched junction bases numbered 9, after V lost 5 bases and J lost 2 bases. Germline V gene sequence: CDR1 MNHEY, CDR2 SMNVEV (reference sequence). CDR3 size: 16 residues.

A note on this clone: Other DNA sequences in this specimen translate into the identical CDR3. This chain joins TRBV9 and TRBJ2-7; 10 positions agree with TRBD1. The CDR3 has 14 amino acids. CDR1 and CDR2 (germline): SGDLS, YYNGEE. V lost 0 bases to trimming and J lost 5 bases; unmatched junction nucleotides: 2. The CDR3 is CASSVEGQGDEQYF. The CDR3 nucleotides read TGTGCCAGCAGCGTAGAAGGACAGGGGGACGAGCAGTACTTC.

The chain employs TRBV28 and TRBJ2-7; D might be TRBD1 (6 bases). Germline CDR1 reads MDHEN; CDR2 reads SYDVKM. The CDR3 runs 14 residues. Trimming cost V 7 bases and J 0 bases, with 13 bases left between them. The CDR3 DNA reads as TGTGCCAGCACCGTGGACAGCAGCTCCTACGAGCAGTACTTC. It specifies CASTVDSSSYEQYF.

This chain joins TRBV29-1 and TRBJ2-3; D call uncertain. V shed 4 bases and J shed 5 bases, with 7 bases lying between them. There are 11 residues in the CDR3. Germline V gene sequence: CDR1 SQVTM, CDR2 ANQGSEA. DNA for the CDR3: TGCAGCGTTGGCATGAGAGATACGCAGTATTTT. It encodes CSVGMRDTQYF.

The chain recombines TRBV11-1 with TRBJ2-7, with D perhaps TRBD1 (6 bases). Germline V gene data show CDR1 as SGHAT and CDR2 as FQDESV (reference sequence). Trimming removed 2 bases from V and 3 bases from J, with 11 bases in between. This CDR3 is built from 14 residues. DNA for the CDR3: TGTGCCAGCAGCTTATCCGGGACACACTACGAGCAGTACTTC. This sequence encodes CASSLSGTHYEQYF.

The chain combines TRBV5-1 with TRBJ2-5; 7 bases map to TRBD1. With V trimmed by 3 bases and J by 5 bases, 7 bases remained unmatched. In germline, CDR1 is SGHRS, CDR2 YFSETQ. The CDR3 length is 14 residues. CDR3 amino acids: CASSWTTGKETQYF. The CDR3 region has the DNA TGCGCCAGCAGCTGGACGACAGGGAAGGAGACCCAGTACTTC.

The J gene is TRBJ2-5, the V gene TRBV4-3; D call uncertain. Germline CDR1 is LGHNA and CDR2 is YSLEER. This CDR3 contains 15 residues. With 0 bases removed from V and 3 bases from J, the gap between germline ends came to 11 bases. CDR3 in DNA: TGCGCCAGCAGCCAAGATTTGGGGTCGGAAGAGACCCAGTACTTC. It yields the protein CASSQDLGSEETQYF.

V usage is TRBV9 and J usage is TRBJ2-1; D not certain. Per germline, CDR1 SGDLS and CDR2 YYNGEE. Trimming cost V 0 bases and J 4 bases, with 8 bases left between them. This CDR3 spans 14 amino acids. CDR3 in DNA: TGTGCCAGCAGCGTAGATGCGGAGTACAATGAGCAGTTCTTC. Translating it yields CASSVDAEYNEQFF.

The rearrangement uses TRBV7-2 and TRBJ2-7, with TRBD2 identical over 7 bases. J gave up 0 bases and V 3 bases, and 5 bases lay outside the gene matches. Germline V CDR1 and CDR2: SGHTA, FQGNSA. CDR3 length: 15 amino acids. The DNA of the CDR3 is TGTGCCAGCAGCTTTTGGAGCGGGGTCTCCTACGAGCAGTACTTC. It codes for CASSFWSGVSYEQYF.

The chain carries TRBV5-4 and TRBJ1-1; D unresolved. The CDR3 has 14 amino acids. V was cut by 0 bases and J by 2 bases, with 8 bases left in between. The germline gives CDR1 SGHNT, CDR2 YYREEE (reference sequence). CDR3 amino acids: CASSLDTYNTEAFF. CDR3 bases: TGTGCCAGCAGCTTGGATACTTATAACACTGAAGCTTTCTTT.

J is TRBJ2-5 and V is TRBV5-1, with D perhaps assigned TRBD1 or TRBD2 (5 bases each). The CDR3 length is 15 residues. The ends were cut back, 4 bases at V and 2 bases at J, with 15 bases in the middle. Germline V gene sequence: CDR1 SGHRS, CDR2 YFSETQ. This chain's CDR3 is CASSPGAMRQETQYF. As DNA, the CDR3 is TGCGCCAGCAGCCCCGGGGCTATGAGGCAAGAGACCCAGTACTTC.

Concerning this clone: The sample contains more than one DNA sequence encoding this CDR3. The chain's CDR3 is CASSLGPNYGYTF. Written as DNA, the CDR3 is TGTGCCAGCAGCTTAGGCCCTAACTATGGCTACACCTTC. This sequence joins TRBV11-2 and TRBJ1-2; D remains unclear. The V end lost 1 base, the J end lost 0 bases, and 3 bases lay between the germline ends. From germline, CDR1 is SGHAT and CDR2 FQNNGV. The CDR3 consists of 13 residues.

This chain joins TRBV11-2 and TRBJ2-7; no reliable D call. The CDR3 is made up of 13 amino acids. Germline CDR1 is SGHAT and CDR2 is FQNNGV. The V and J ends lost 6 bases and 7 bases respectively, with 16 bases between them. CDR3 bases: TGTGCCAGCAGTTCATTATTAAGCGCGGAGCAGTACTTC. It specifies CASSSLLSAEQYF. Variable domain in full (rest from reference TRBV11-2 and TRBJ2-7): EAGVAQSPRYKIIEKRQSVAFWCNPISGHATLYWYQQILGQGPKLLIQFQNNGVVDDSQLPKDRFSAERLKGVDSTLKIQPAKLEDSAVYLCASSSLLSAEQYFGPGTRLTVT.

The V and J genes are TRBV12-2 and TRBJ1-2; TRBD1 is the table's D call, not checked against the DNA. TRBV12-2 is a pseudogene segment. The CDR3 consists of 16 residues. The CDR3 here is CASRFYRQDCGYGYTF. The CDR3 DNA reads TGTGCAAGTCGCTTTTACCGACAGGACTGCGGATATGGCTACACCTTC.

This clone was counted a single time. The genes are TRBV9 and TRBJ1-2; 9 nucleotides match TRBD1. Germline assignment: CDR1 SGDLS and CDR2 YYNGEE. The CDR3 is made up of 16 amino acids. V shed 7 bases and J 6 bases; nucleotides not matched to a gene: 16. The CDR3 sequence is CASYGGLQGAQDGYTF. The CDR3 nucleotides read TGTGCCAGCTACGGGGGATTACAGGGGGCTCAGGATGGCTACACCTTC.

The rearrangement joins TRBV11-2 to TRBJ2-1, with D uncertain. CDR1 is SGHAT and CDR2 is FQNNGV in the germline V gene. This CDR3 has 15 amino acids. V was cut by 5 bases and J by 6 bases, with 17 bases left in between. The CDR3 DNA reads TGTGCCAGCAGCCCCCCCCGACTCCCATTCAATGAGCAGTTCTTC. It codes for CASSPPRLPFNEQFF.